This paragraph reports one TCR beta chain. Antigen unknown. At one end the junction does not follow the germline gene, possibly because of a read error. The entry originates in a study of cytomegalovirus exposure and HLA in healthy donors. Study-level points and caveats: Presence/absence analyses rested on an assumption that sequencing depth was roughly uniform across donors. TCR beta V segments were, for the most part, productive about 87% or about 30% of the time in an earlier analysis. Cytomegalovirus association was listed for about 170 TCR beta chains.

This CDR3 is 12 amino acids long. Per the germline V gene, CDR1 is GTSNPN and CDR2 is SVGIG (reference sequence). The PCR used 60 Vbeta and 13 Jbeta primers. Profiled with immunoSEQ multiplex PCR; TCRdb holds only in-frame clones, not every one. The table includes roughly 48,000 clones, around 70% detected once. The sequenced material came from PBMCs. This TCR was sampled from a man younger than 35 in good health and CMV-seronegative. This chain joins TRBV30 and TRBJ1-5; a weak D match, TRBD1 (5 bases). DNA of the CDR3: TGTGCCTGGAGTCCCCCCCGGGGCCCGGGAGGTTTT. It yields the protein CAWSPPRGPGGF.